A single sample gave rise to the 30 T cell receptor beta chains below, sequenced in a study of T cell responses to AZD1222 COVID-19 vaccine. The repertoire was sequenced with immunoSEQ multiplex PCR; TCRdb's copy has only in-frame clones and lacks some. Of 130,000 to 150,000 clones detected, approximately 90% appear once; the ten largest clones hold approximately 3.9%. Sequencing was performed on peripheral blood, taken 28 days after the second AZD1222 dose. Receptors originate from an adult who received the AZD1222 COVID-19 vaccine.

V usage is TRBV6-5 and J usage is TRBJ2-5; D is unresolved. The CDR3 spans 16 residues. The germline CDR1 and CDR2 sequences are MNHEY and SVGAGI. V was trimmed by 0 bases and J by 7 bases, leaving 18 bases between them. The CDR3 is CASSYSPVSRGVTQYF. DNA for the CDR3: TGTGCCAGCAGTTACTCCCCTGTGAGCCGAGGTGTGACCCAGTACTTC.

This chain uses TRBV19 with TRBJ2-3; TRBD2 is a possible D gene (6 bases). This CDR3 has 12 residues. Per the germline V gene, CDR1 is LNHDA and CDR2 is SQIVND (reference sequence). Trimming took off 3 bases at V and 8 bases at J, with 9 bases between the two ends. The CDR3 region is CASSMGTATQYF. DNA of the CDR3: TGTGCCAGTAGTATGGGGACTGCTACGCAGTATTTT.

The chain joins TRBV5-6 to TRBJ1-5; no definite D call. V was cut by 0 bases and J by 7 bases, with 8 bases left in between. This CDR3 has 13 residues. The germline CDR1 and CDR2 sequences are SGHDT and YYEEEE. CDR3 nucleotide sequence: TGTGCCAGCAGCTTGGCTGGGAACCAGCCCCAGCATTTT. Protein sequence: CASSLAGNQPQHF.

The chain couples TRBV12-3 or TRBV12-4 to TRBJ2-1; D uncertain. CDR3 length: 13 residues. Trimming left V 2 bases short and J 13 bases short, with 15 bases between. The DNA of the CDR3 is TGTGCCAGCAGTTTACTCCTCCTAGAGAGACAGTTCTTC. As protein: CASSLLLLERQFF.

The V call is TRBV24-1, the J call TRBJ1-2; 7 nucleotides match TRBD1. This CDR3 has 14 residues. The V gene end was trimmed by 4 bases and the J gene end by 4 bases; junction bases not matched to a gene: 5. The germline CDR1 and CDR2 sequences are KGHDR and SFDVKD. DNA for the CDR3: TGTGCCACCAGTGACGCCGACAGGGCCTATGGCTACACCTTC. Amino acid sequence: CATSDADRAYGYTF.

This rearrangement joins TRBV13 to TRBJ1-2; the D gene is possibly TRBD1 (6 bases). The V gene's germline CDR1 is PRHDT and CDR2 FYEKMQ (reference sequence). The CDR3 is made up of 17 amino acids. Trimming took off 4 bases at V and 0 bases at J, with 18 bases between the two ends. In DNA form, the CDR3 reads TGTGCCAGCAGCTCGACAGACAGGCCCCGTTCTAACTATGGCTACACCTTC. It yields the protein CASSSTDRPRSNYGYTF. The whole variable domain, filled in from reference TRBV13 and TRBJ1-2, reads AAGVIQSPRHLIKEKRETATLKCYPIPRHDTVYWYQQGPGQDPQFLISFYEKMQSDKGSIPDRFSAQQFSDYHSELNMSSLELGDSALYFCASSSTDRPRSNYGYTFGSGTRLTVV.

The J gene is TRBJ1-2, the V gene TRBV6-4, with D perhaps matching TRBD1 (6 bases). Per the germline V gene, CDR1 is MRHNA and CDR2 is SNTAGT. The CDR3 totals 16 residues. V lost 7 bases and J 1 base, leaving 19 bases between the germline ends. CDR3 protein: CASKTGPITFNYGYTF. The CDR3 DNA is TGTGCCAGCAAGACAGGTCCGATAACCTTTAACTATGGCTACACCTTC.

This rearrangement joins TRBV9 to TRBJ2-3, with D perhaps being TRBD1 or TRBD2 (5 bases each). The CDR3 length is 14 residues. Germline values: CDR1 SGDLS, CDR2 YYNGEE. Trimming cost V 5 bases and J 0 bases, with 10 bases left between them. The CDR3 DNA reads as TGTGCCAGCAGAGGGGACCGAAGCACAGATACGCAGTATTTT. This sequence encodes CASRGDRSTDTQYF.

The chain combines TRBV7-9 with TRBJ1-2; D gene uncertain. The CDR3 contains 15 residues. The V and J ends lost 5 bases and 6 bases respectively, with 19 bases between them. CDR1 is SEHNR, CDR2 FQNEAQ, per germline (reference sequence). In nucleotides, the CDR3 is TGTGCCAGCAGCGGCGTCCGTGAGGTCTCGGATGGCTACACCTTC. Translation gives CASSGVREVSDGYTF.

This rearrangement joins TRBV7-2 to TRBJ2-7; no definite D call. The CDR3 covers 14 residues. V was trimmed by 2 bases and J by 0 bases, leaving 8 bases between them. CDR1 and CDR2 (germline): SGHTA, FQGNSA. The CDR3: CASSLMSSSYEQYF. The CDR3, as DNA: TGTGCCAGCAGCTTAATGTCTAGCTCCTACGAGCAGTACTTC.

The chain employs TRBV21-1 and TRBJ1-3; TRBD1, the table's D call, lacks a check against the DNA. TRBV21-1 constitutes a pseudogene. This CDR3 region has 13 residues. The CDR3 region is CASRIRAGNTIYF. CDR3 bases: TGTGCCAGCAGAATCAGGGCCGGAAACACCATATATTTT.

The chain employs TRBV7-8 and TRBJ2-7; D may be TRBD2 (5 bases). Per germline, CDR1 SGHVS and CDR2 FQNEAQ. The CDR3 is made up of 14 amino acids. Trimming pared 3 bases from V and 3 bases from J, leaving 12 bases between. This CDR3 reads CASSLVALGYEQYF. The CDR3 DNA follows: TGTGCCAGCAGCTTGGTAGCGTTGGGCTACGAGCAGTACTTC.

The rearrangement links TRBV5-6 to TRBJ1-5; D not certain. Germline-derived CDR1 and CDR2 are SGHDT and YYEEEE. The V end lost 2 bases, the J end lost 3 bases, and 9 bases lay between the germline ends. The CDR3 loop spans 14 amino acids. The CDR3 protein is CASSLAGNNQPQHF. The CDR3 DNA follows: TGTGCCAGCAGCTTAGCGGGTAACAATCAGCCCCAGCATTTT.

The chain couples TRBV5-8 to TRBJ1-3; D is unresolved. The V end lost 4 bases, the J end lost 4 bases, and 15 bases lay between the germline ends. The CDR3 is made up of 15 amino acids. In germline, CDR1 is SGHTS, CDR2 YDEGEE. Written as DNA, the CDR3 is TGTGCCAGCAGCGCCAGAGGACGGGGAGGAAACACCATATATTTT. It specifies CASSARGRGGNTIYF.

The gene calls are TRBV19 and TRBJ2-5; 10 bases line up with TRBD2. This CDR3 has 15 amino acids. Unmatched junction bases numbered 7, after V lost 5 bases and J lost 4 bases. From germline, CDR1 is LNHDA and CDR2 SQIVND (reference sequence). The CDR3 loop is CASSRTSGPGETQYF. Written as DNA, the CDR3 is TGTGCCAGTAGTCGGACTAGCGGACCGGGAGAGACCCAGTACTTC.

V is TRBV7-8 and J is TRBJ1-3, with TRBD1 matching over 8 bases. Per germline, CDR1 SGHVS and CDR2 FQNEAQ. The CDR3 length is 15 residues. V gave up 5 bases and J gave up 2 bases; unmatched junction bases: 5. This CDR3 reads CASSPLTGAGNTIYF. CDR3 DNA: TGTGCCAGCAGCCCCCTGACAGGGGCTGGAAACACCATATATTTT.

The chain is built from TRBV4-1 and TRBJ2-1; D could derive from TRBD1 or TRBD2 (5 bases each). The germline CDR1 and CDR2 sequences are MGHRA and YSYEKL. The CDR3 is 14 residues long. V was clipped by 0 bases and J by 9 bases, with 12 bases between them. Here the CDR3 reads CASSQDGPGTEQFF. The CDR3 DNA sequence: TGCGCCAGCAGCCAAGATGGTCCCGGGACTGAGCAGTTCTTC.

V gene TRBV6-5 combines with J gene TRBJ1-3; D perhaps matches TRBD1 (6 bases). Germline V gene sequence: CDR1 MNHEY, CDR2 SVGAGI. V was clipped by 0 bases and J by 4 bases, with 13 bases between them. The CDR3 has 16 residues. In DNA form, the CDR3 reads TGTGCCAGCAGTTACTCACCGGGGGGGCCCGGAAACACCATATATTTT. Its translation is CASSYSPGGPGNTIYF.

The chain combines TRBV30 with TRBJ2-7; 7 nucleotides line up with TRBD1. This CDR3 has 15 amino acids. In germline, CDR1 is GTSNPN, CDR2 SVGIG (reference sequence). Trimming at V came to 2 bases and at J to 1 base, leaving 8 bases not matched to a gene. As DNA, the CDR3 is TGTGCCTGGAGTACCGGGACAGCCTTTTCCTACGAGCAGTACTTC. Translation gives CAWSTGTAFSYEQYF.

The DNA of the CDR3 is TGTGCCAGTAGTATGGGCAGGACGTCCACTGAAGCTTTCTTT. It yields the protein CASSMGRTSTEAFF. This chain joins TRBV19 and TRBJ1-1; D not resolved. Germline CDR1 is LNHDA and CDR2 is SQIVND (reference sequence). The ends were cut back, 3 bases at V and 4 bases at J, with 12 bases in the middle. The CDR3 contains 14 residues.

The chain has TRBV4-1 and TRBJ2-1; D possibly corresponds to TRBD2 (6 bases). The CDR3 has 15 residues. The V and J ends lost 4 bases and 6 bases respectively, with 16 bases between them. Per the germline V gene, CDR1 is MGHRA and CDR2 is YSYEKL. The CDR3 is CASSLPGTLVNEQFF. DNA for the CDR3: TGCGCCAGCAGCCTCCCCGGGACTCTCGTCAATGAGCAGTTCTTC.

This chain links TRBV7-8 with TRBJ2-7; 7 nucleotides align to TRBD2. CDR1 is SGHVS and CDR2 is FQNEAQ in the germline V gene. Losses at the gene ends were 5 bases for V and 3 bases for J; bases not matched to a gene: 4. The CDR3 is 13 amino acids. The CDR3 nucleotides read TGTGCCAGCAGCCTACGGGACTACTACGAGCAGTACTTC. Encoded protein: CASSLRDYYEQYF. The variable domain in full, with the rest retrieved from reference TRBV7-8 and TRBJ2-7, is GAGVSQSPRYKVAKRGQDVALRCDPISGHVSLFWYQQALGQGPEFLTYFQNEAQLDKSGLPSDRFFAERPEGSVSTLKIQRTQQEDSAVYLCASSLRDYYEQYFGPGTRLTVT.

V usage is TRBV7-2 and J usage is TRBJ2-2, with D tentatively TRBD2 (5 bases). The germline V gene encodes CDR1 SGHTA and CDR2 FQGNSA. V shed 5 bases and J shed 2 bases, with 15 bases lying between them. CDR3 length: 16 residues. The chain's CDR3 is CASSPRGSRNTGELFF. In DNA, the CDR3 is TGTGCCAGCAGCCCACGAGGGAGCAGAAACACCGGGGAGCTGTTTTTT.

This clone was detected only a few times. The chain joins TRBV7-3 to TRBJ2-2; D is ambiguous. Trimming removed 1 base at V and 7 bases at J, with 10 bases between. The CDR3 runs 14 residues. Germline CDR1 reads SGHTA; CDR2 reads FQGTGA. The CDR3 sequence is CASSLKRQIGELFF. The CDR3 nucleotides read TGTGCCAGCAGCTTAAAACGCCAGATCGGGGAGCTGTTTTTT.

The gene calls are TRBV29-1 and TRBJ1-2; D uncertain. V shed 3 bases and J shed 0 bases, with 8 bases lying between them. This CDR3 is built from 13 residues. Germline V lookup: CDR1 SQVTM, CDR2 ANQGSEA. CDR3 region: CSVDVEANYGYTF. For the CDR3, the DNA is TGCAGCGTTGACGTGGAGGCTAACTATGGCTACACCTTC.

The rearrangement uses TRBV19 and TRBJ1-1, with no clear D. V gave up 6 bases and J gave up 1 base, with 15 bases separating them. This CDR3 spans 15 amino acids. Germline V gene data show CDR1 as LNHDA and CDR2 as SQIVND (reference sequence). The CDR3 sequence is CASRPIGAANTEAFF. The CDR3 nucleotides are TGTGCCAGTAGGCCTATAGGTGCCGCGAACACTGAAGCTTTCTTT.

This rearrangement joins TRBV23-1 to TRBJ2-5, with TRBD1 matching 9 bases. TRBV23-1 belongs to the ORF category, with a function that is uncertain. J lost 4 bases, V lost 0 bases, and 6 bases had no gene match. There are 16 residues in the CDR3. CDR3 DNA sequence: TGCGCCAGCAGTCAATCCCGGGACAGGGAAGGAGAGACCCAGTACTTC. Its protein is CASSQSRDREGETQYF.

CDR3 protein: CASSPELGLAGTDTQYF. The CDR3 DNA sequence: TGTGCCAGCTCCCCCGAGCTAGGCCTAGCGGGGACAGATACGCAGTATTTT. The chain joins TRBV18 to TRBJ2-3; 9 bases agree with TRBD2. The CDR3 covers 17 residues. CDR1 and CDR2 from the germline V gene are KGHSH and LQKENI. Trimming cost V 6 bases and J 3 bases; bases outside gene matches: 13.

The chain has TRBV18 and TRBJ1-2, with D unresolved. The CDR3 has 14 amino acids. Trimming took off 3 bases at V and 1 base at J, with 9 bases between the two ends. The germline gives CDR1 KGHSH, CDR2 LQKENI. CDR3 residues: CASSPAQNNYGYTF. CDR3 bases: TGTGCCAGCTCACCGGCCCAGAATAACTATGGCTACACCTTC.

V gene TRBV19 combines with J gene TRBJ2-4, with D tentatively TRBD2 (6 bases). V lost 1 base to trimming and J lost 0 bases, with 19 bases between them. The CDR3 spans 19 residues. Germline CDR1 LNHDA, CDR2 SQIVND (reference sequence). The DNA for the CDR3 is TGTGCCAGTAGTATAGGGCTCTTAGGGACTTTAGAAGCCAAAAACATTCAGTACTTC. This codes for CASSIGLLGTLEAKNIQYF.